The following is a T cell receptor (beta chain) sequence with its context. The sample comes from a study of post-analysis software for immune sequencing data. TCR beta cDNA libraries included unique molecular identifiers. Yield was 500,000 to 600,000 cDNA molecules from approximately 0.95 to 9.8 million T cells. TCRdb redid the calling of the PCR reads with MiXCR, one entry per CDR3 protein. Among about 540,000 distinct CDR3 sequences, approximately 31% were seen once, and the ten largest hold 4.5% to 7.5%. The sequencing input was blood. This TCR was sampled from a girl younger than 18 with multiple sclerosis.

This CDR3 is CASSPLTDTEAFF. The CDR3 nucleotides read TGTGCCAGCAGCCCCCTAACGGACACTGAAGCTTTCTTT. The chain uses TRBV7-2 and TRBJ1-1; D unclear. Between the trimmed V and J ends, which lost 5 bases and 3 bases, there was a span of 10 bases. The CDR3 runs 13 residues. Germline CDR1 and CDR2: SGHTA and FQGNSA.